The 10 T cell receptor beta chains below were found in one sample sequenced in a study of early stage breast cancer tumors. Profiled with immunoSEQ multiplex PCR; TCRdb holds only in-frame clones, not every one. Altogether around 53,000 clones are present, about nine tenths being singletons, with the ten largest covering roughly 5%. Sequencing used blood. Receptors originate from a person aged 65-85 years with breast cancer.

The chain recombines TRBV21-1 with TRBJ2-7; TRBD1 is the table's D call and was not checked against the DNA. TRBV21-1 represents a pseudogene. The length of the CDR3 is 16 residues. This CDR3 is CASSKSDPGTFYEQYF. The CDR3 DNA sequence: TGTGCCAGCAGCAAATCCGATCCCGGGACATTCTACGAGCAGTACTTC.

The count of this clone is one. V and J are TRBV11-2 and TRBJ2-7; 8 nucleotides align to TRBD1. V shed 6 bases, J shed 3 bases, and the junction held 4 bases outside the gene matches. Germline CDR1 and CDR2: SGHAT and FQNNGV. The CDR3 is 13 residues long. The DNA of the CDR3 is TGTGCCAGCAGTCTGACAGGGGACTACGAGCAGTACTTC. It specifies CASSLTGDYEQYF.

This rearrangement joins TRBV11-3 to TRBJ2-3, with 8 nucleotides matching TRBD2. The CDR3 sequence is 13 residues long. V was clipped by 5 bases and J by 6 bases; unmatched bases: 4. The germline V gene encodes CDR1 SGHNT and CDR2 YENEEA. The CDR3 DNA is TGTGCCAGCAGCAAGCGGGAGATGGATACGCAGTATTTT. Residues: CASSKREMDTQYF.

This chain links TRBV19 with TRBJ1-1; D unresolved. The V gene's germline CDR1 is LNHDA and CDR2 SQIVND (reference sequence). The germline V and J ends were trimmed by 8 bases and 7 bases, with 20 bases remaining between them. CDR3 length equals 14 residues. The CDR3 region is CASRSGSTALEAFF. CDR3 DNA sequence: TGTGCCAGTCGGAGTGGCAGTACGGCCCTTGAAGCTTTCTTT.

The chain employs TRBV6-1 and TRBJ1-2; D is possibly TRBD1 (5 bases). Trimming took off 6 bases at V and 0 bases at J, with 14 bases between the two ends. Germline CDR1 and CDR2: MNHNS and SASEGT. The CDR3 consists of 15 residues. The CDR3 DNA sequence: TGTGCCAGCAGGGGGGGATCCCCCCCTAACTATGGCTACACCTTC. This sequence encodes CASRGGSPPNYGYTF.

The genes are TRBV5-4 and TRBJ2-3; D is perhaps TRBD1 (5 bases). The CDR3 is 14 residues long. The V gene's germline CDR1 is SGHNT and CDR2 YYREEE (reference sequence). The V end was cut by 1 base, the J end by 8 bases, with 14 bases between. Here the CDR3 reads CASSLWQGLGTQYF. DNA of the CDR3: TGTGCCAGCAGCTTGTGGCAGGGTCTGGGTACGCAGTATTTT.

DNA for the CDR3: TGTGCCAGCAGCGTAGCTACGGGAGTAGAGACCCAGTACTTC. Protein: CASSVATGVETQYF. V and J are TRBV9 and TRBJ2-5; tentative D call: TRBD2 (6 bases). The CDR3 runs to 14 residues. The germline CDR1 and CDR2 sequences are SGDLS and YYNGEE. V shed 0 bases and J shed 4 bases, with 10 bases lying between them.

The chain recombines TRBV6-1 with TRBJ2-4, with D perhaps TRBD2 (7 bases). The ends were cut back, 3 bases at V and 5 bases at J, with 17 bases in the middle. Germline V gene data show CDR1 as MNHNS and CDR2 as SASEGT. The CDR3 spans 16 residues. CDR3 in amino acids: CASSDGGGGKENIQYF. CDR3 DNA sequence: TGTGCCAGCAGTGATGGAGGGGGGGGGAAGGAAAACATTCAGTACTTC.

The rearrangement uses TRBV30 and TRBJ1-2, with no clear D. Trimming removed 3 bases from V and 5 bases from J, with 22 bases in between. CDR1 and CDR2 from the germline V gene are GTSNPN and SVGIG (reference sequence). The CDR3 contains 16 residues. The CDR3 DNA sequence: TGTGCCTGGAGCCTCCGGGGATTAGATTCTGGTTATGGCTACACCTTC. It encodes CAWSLRGLDSGYGYTF.

J is TRBJ2-7 and V is TRBV7-2, with 16 positions matching TRBD2. The V and J ends lost 5 bases and 3 bases, in that order; junction bases with no gene match: 7. The length of the CDR3 is 17 residues. Germline assignment: CDR1 SGHTA and CDR2 FQGNSA. The CDR3 protein is CASSNLGTSGGDYEQYF. The DNA of the CDR3 is TGTGCCAGCAGCAACCTCGGGACTAGCGGGGGGGACTACGAGCAGTACTTC.